This record looks at one T cell receptor (beta chain) sequence and its context. The antigen remains undetermined. CDR3 length equals 16 residues. Germline V lookup: CDR1 MNHEY, CDR2 SMNVEV (reference sequence). Between the trimmed V and J ends, which lost 4 bases and 3 bases, there was a span of 17 bases. This sample stems from a study of T cells after yellow fever vaccination. Study overall: Preparation of fractions with low cell numbers was performed using SMART-Seq v4 Ultra Low Input. Whole-study findings and limits: At around 95% for CD4 and about 91% for CD8, most primary-vaccination clones showed up again after the booster.

Making TCR cDNA involved 5'RACE template switching, which added UMIs and a universal primer site. One entry per CDR3 protein, called by TCRdb with MiXCR from the 5' RACE reads. The table records some 320,000 distinct CDR3 sequences, about 4% of them present only once. This TCR was recovered from a man in his late teens or twenties who received the YFV17D yellow fever vaccine. This chain uses TRBV27 with TRBJ2-3; D is unresolved. Here the sequenced sample was PBMCs, taken 5 days after the yellow fever booster vaccination. The chain's CDR3 is CASSSVGPGLTDTQYF. The CDR3 nucleotides are TGTGCCAGCAGTTCCGTAGGACCAGGTTTGACAGATACGCAGTATTTT.